The following is a T cell receptor (beta chain) sequence with its context. The table came from immunoSEQ multiplex PCR; TCRdb's copy has only in-frame clones and leaves some out. The data show roughly 150,000 clones, roughly 78% seen once. Per germline, CDR1 MDHEN and CDR2 SYDVKM. This CDR3 is 12 amino acids long. Trimming took 5 bases from V and 9 from J; bases not matched to a gene: 2. The sample belongs to a study of blood T cell repertoires in COVID-19. The wider study: COVID-19 samples from acute and convalescent phases originated in the United States, Italy and Spain.

The sequence was obtained from a woman aged 70-85 years in a cohort exposed to, infected with or recovered from COVID-19 (not recorded which). Sequencing was performed on PBMCs or T cells enriched from blood (not recorded which). The chain has TRBV28 and TRBJ2-3, with 10 bases identical to TRBD1. The CDR3 here is CASSQTGGTQYF. Here the CDR3 DNA reads TGTGCCAGCAGTCAGACAGGGGGCACGCAGTATTTT.